This T cell receptor (beta chain) was sequenced in a study of OX40 agonist ivuxolimab in advanced cancers. Context from the whole study: Ivuxolimab, which targeted the costimulatory receptor OX40 (CD134), was an agonistic, fully human IgG2 monoclonal antibody. Intravenous ivuxolimab was administered to patients every 2 weeks at six dose levels: 0.01, 0.1, 0.3, 1.5, 3 and 10 mg/kg. Among the roughly 50 dose-escalation patients, roughly 20 had hepatocellular carcinoma, 15 or so melanoma, 9 renal cell carcinoma and 9 head and neck cancer. The dose-escalation cohort was 82.7% male with a mean age of approximately 60 years, ranging from about 23 to 85. Prior anti-PD-1, anti-PD-L1 or anti-CTLA-4 therapy was permitted, and approximately 40% of dose-escalation patients had received checkpoint inhibitors. Partial responses occurred in three dose-escalation patients, of whom one had hepatocellular carcinoma and two had cutaneous melanoma. The point of sequencing TCRbeta in the periphery was to test whether ivuxolimab changed TCR sequence diversity and drove clonal T-cell expansion. The paper reports the monotherapy dose-escalation portion (N = 52 patients) of the phase I ivuxolimab trial. The investigation overall reported the following: Low levels of normalized T-cell clonal expansion were also seen in some nonresponding patients. Clonal expansion of both CD4+ and CD8+ blood T cells was observed from baseline to week 6 at doses 0.1 to 3.0 mg/kg. After ivuxolimab, more expanded clones were found on average in CD8+ T cells than in CD4+ T cells. Which antigens the clonally expanded peripheral T cells were specific for was not determined. In partial responders in the 0.1-3.0 mg/kg groups, normalized peripheral clonal expansion was found to be among the lowest, especially among CD8+ T cells.

Patients with a history of autoimmune disease or receiving systemic immunosuppression were excluded from the trial. Peripheral blood for TCR sequencing was drawn from every dose cohort at baseline, at cycle 4 day 1 and at cycle 7 day 1. The samples were taken from a phase I, first-in-human, multicenter, open-label dose-escalation trial of ivuxolimab. Adults with locally advanced or metastatic melanoma, renal cell, hepatocellular, or head and neck squamous cell carcinoma were enrolled in the trial. Before TCR sequencing, CD4+ T cells and CD8+ T cells were sorted from peripheral blood as separate populations. To sequence the TCRbeta CDR3 region, genomic DNA was isolated from the sorted cells. The immunoSEQ Assay was used to sequence the TCRbeta CDR3 regions. Imported from immuneACCESS, the table was reduced by TCRdb to in-frame sequences with V and J called. These copies leave out some clones; in studies compared against another copy, an unresolved V gene accounts for under half, and the cause of the remainder is not known. This sample holds over 20,000 clones; 80% to 90% were observed only once. Approximately 23% of the sample comes from the top ten.

Based on the germline V gene, the CDR1 and CDR2 sequences are MNHEY and SVGAGI. The CDR3 runs 16 amino acids, cysteine and phenylalanine included. The retained sequence is limited to the CDR3, 48 bases, with the frame set at the first base. Trimming accounts for 2 bases at V and 2 bases at J, while the number of junction bases matched to no gene is 7. Remarks on this clone: Its target antigen remains unknown. Base qualities were left out, and no much larger clone turns up one base away.

The specimen comprised CD4+ or CD8+ T cells sorted from blood, sampled in a trial of the OX40 agonist ivuxolimab. The chain employs TRBV6-5 and TRBJ2-3; 7 bases in between match TRBD1. This receptor was identified in an adult with an advanced solid tumor such as melanoma, head and neck, liver or kidney cancer. For the CDR3, the sequence is CASSYRTGSSTDTQYF. The sequenced DNA is TGTGCCAGCAGTTACCGGACAGGTTCGTCCACAGATACGCAGTATTTT.